The clone carrying this TCR beta chain was observed many times. The data belong to a study of Graves' ophthalmopathy and Graves' hyperthyroidism. The authors amplified TCR beta CDR3 regions from RNA transcripts. RT-PCR was first run with HTBI primers, then multiplex PCR in a second round. TCRdb reprocessed the multiplex PCR reads via MiXCR and lists one record per CDR3 protein. The top ten clones hold approximately 10% of a sample with around 1,200,000 distinct CDR3 sequences, about 35% of them seen once. From germline, CDR1 is KGHDR and CDR2 SFDVKD. Trimming at V came to 4 bases and at J to 9 bases, leaving 11 bases not matched to a gene. This CDR3 is built from 15 residues.

The specimen was peripheral blood or thyroid tissue (not recorded which). V usage is TRBV24-1 and J usage is TRBJ1-5; 7 nucleotides line up with TRBD1. The sequence derives from an adult man with Graves' hyperthyroidism. CDR3 in DNA: TGTGCCACCAGTGACCGACAGGGCTTAATTGGGCCCCAGCATTTT. It translates to CATSDRQGLIGPQHF.